A selection of T cell receptor beta chains follows, all from one sample in a study of OX40 agonist ivuxolimab in advanced cancers. TCRdb's table, derived via immunoSEQ multiplex PCR, lists solely in-frame clones and lacks some. The sample carries about 45,000 clones, 65% to 90% recorded once. The sequencing used CD4+ or CD8+ T cells sorted from blood, collected in a trial of the OX40 agonist ivuxolimab. The receptor set was obtained from an adult with an advanced solid tumor such as melanoma, head and neck, liver or kidney cancer. Each CDR3 is given with its conserved first and last residue. A D gene is named only where the DNA matches it firmly. Clone size is not always given. Where it is, it says once, few, many or a class for expanded clones.

abundance	j_gene	v_gene	d_gene	CDR3nt	CDR3aa
NA	TRBJ2-7	TRBV7-9	NA	TGTGCCAGCAGCTTAGTGAAAGCAAACTCCTACGAGCAGTACTTC	CASSLVKANSYEQYF
NA	TRBJ2-3	TRBV4-1	NA	TGCGCCAGCAGCCAATCCACTAGCTTTACAGATACGCAGTATTTT	CASSQSTSFTDTQYF
NA	TRBJ2-7	TRBV7-2	NA	TGTGCCAGCAGCCCGGACATCACCAGATACGAGCAGTACTTC	CASSPDITRYEQYF
NA	TRBJ1-5	TRBV6-1	NA	TGTGCCAGCAGTGGACGGGGAGGGGTCAATCAGCCCCAGCATTTT	CASSGRGGVNQPQHF
NA	TRBJ2-7	TRBV13	NA	TGTGCCAGCAGCTTACGGGTAGGGGAGCAGTACTTC	CASSLRVGEQYF
NA	TRBJ1-2	TRBV7-2	TRBD1	TGTGCCAGCAGCTCTCCGGGACAGGGGCATTTAGCGAGGGGCTACACCTTC	CASSSPGQGHLARGYTF
NA	TRBJ1-1	TRBV28	NA	TGTGCCAGCAGTTCGATGGGGGAGGGGACTGAAGCTTTCTTT	CASSSMGEGTEAFF
NA	TRBJ2-1	TRBV6-5	NA	TGTGCCAGCAGTTACAGGGCCTACAATGAGCAGTTCTTC	CASSYRAYNEQFF
few	TRBJ2-7	TRBV29-1	NA	TGCAGCGTTGAAGATGAAGGCTCCTACGAGCAGTACTTC	CSVEDEGSYEQYF
NA	TRBJ2-2	TRBV30	TRBD1	TGTGCCTCACGGACAGGGGCGAACACCGGGGAGCTGTTTTTT	CASRTGANTGELFF
NA	TRBJ2-5	TRBV6-1	TRBD1	TGTGCCAGCAGGGGGACAGGATCCTCAGAGACCCAGTACTTC	CASRGTGSSETQYF
NA	TRBJ2-5	TRBV6-5	NA	TGTGCCAGCAGTTACTCAGGGGCGAAGACCCAGTACTTC	CASSYSGAKTQYF
few	TRBJ1-5	TRBV15	NA	TGTGCCACCAGCGGAGACAGCACCAATCAGCCCCAGCATTTT	CATSGDSTNQPQHF
NA	TRBJ1-6	TRBV27	NA	TGTGCCAGCAGTTTCCCCAGCGCTGATTCACCCCTCCACTTT	CASSFPSADSPLHF
NA	TRBJ2-7	TRBV6-1	NA	TGTGCCAGCAGTGAAGCGGGCGGTACCGACTACGAGCAGTACTTC	CASSEAGGTDYEQYF
NA	TRBJ1-3	TRBV10-2	TRBD1	TGCGCCAGCAGTCCCCGGGACCTACAGGGGATCTTCTCGGGAAACACCATATATTTT	CASSPRDLQGIFSGNTIYF
NA	TRBJ2-1	TRBV6-5	NA	TGTGCCAGCAGTTACGGACAGAAGGGGAATGAGCAGTTCTTC	CASSYGQKGNEQFF
NA	TRBJ2-7	TRBV5-1	NA	TGCGCCAGCAGCGGGGGTCCCGAGCAGTACTTC	CASSGGPEQYF
NA	TRBJ2-1	TRBV4-1	NA	TGCGCCAGCAGCCAAATTACCTATGGGGGGGCTCGCGATGAGCAGTTCTTC	CASSQITYGGARDEQFF
NA	TRBJ2-3	TRBV27	TRBD1	TGTGCCAGCAGTTTTCTAGGCCAACAGGGGGCCTCAGATACGCAGTATTTT	CASSFLGQQGASDTQYF
NA	TRBJ1-1	TRBV5-6	NA	TGTGCCAGCAGCATCCTTGCGGGGTTCGCTGAAGCTTTCTTT	CASSILAGFAEAFF
NA	TRBJ2-5	TRBV7-6	NA	TGTGCCAGCAGGCTACTCGAGACCCAGTACTTC	CASRLLETQYF
NA	TRBJ2-3	TRBV13	TRBD1	TGTGCCAGCAGTTCCGGGACAGGGGGATCAGATACGCAGTATTTT	CASSSGTGGSDTQYF
NA	TRBJ2-1	TRBV29-1	NA	TGCAGCGTCATACCCCGGGACTCGTCACGAGAGCAGTTCTTC	CSVIPRDSSREQFF